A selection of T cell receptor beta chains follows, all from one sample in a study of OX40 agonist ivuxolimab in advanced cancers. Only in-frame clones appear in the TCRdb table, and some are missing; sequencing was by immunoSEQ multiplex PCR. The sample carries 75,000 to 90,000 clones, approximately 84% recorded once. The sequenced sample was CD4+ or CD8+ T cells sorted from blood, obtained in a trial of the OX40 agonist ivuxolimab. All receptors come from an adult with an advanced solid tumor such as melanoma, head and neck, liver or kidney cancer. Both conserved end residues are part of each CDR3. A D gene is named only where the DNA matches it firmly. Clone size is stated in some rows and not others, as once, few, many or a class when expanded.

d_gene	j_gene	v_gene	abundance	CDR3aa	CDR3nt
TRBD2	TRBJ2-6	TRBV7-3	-	CASSPGLAGVSGANVLTF	TGTGCCAGCAGCCCGGGACTAGCGGGAGTCTCTGGGGCCAACGTCCTGACTTTC
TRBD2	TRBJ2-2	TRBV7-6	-	CASSSQMGGSAGELFF	TGTGCCAGCAGCTCTCAAATGGGAGGGTCGGCCGGGGAGCTGTTTTTT
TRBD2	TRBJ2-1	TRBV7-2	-	CASSPILAGRFGEQFF	TGTGCCAGCAGCCCTATACTAGCGGGACGATTTGGTGAGCAGTTCTTC
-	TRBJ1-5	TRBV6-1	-	CASSEIQTQPQHF	TGTGCCAGCAGTGAGATACAGACGCAGCCCCAGCATTTT
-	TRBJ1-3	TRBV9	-	CASSVVASGNTIYF	TGTGCCAGCAGCGTAGTGGCCTCTGGAAACACCATATATTTT
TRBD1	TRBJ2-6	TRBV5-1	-	CASSSTGAGANVLTF	TGCGCCAGCAGCTCGACAGGGGCGGGGGCCAACGTCCTGACTTTC
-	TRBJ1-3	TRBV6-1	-	CASTEVGAGNTIYF	TGTGCCAGCACCGAGGTGGGTGCTGGAAACACCATATATTTT
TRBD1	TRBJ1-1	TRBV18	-	CASSLRDRGNTFF	TGTGCCAGCTCCCTCCGGGACAGGGGCAATACTTTCTTT
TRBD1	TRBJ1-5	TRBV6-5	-	CASSYLGGGQPQHF	TGTGCCAGCAGTTACCTAGGGGGCGGTCAGCCCCAGCATTTT
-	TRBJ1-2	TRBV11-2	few	CASSLGYGGSGYGYTF	TGTGCCAGCAGCTTAGGCTACGGGGGAAGTGGATATGGCTACACCTTC
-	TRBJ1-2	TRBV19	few	CASSAPGRIGYGYTF	TGTGCCAGTAGTGCCCCAGGACGCATCGGCTATGGCTACACCTTC
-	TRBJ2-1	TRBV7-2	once	CASSPSTGTSREQFF	TGTGCCAGCAGTCCAAGCACCGGGACATCCAGAGAGCAGTTCTTC
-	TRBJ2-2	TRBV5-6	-	CASSAGPGVLFF	TGTGCCAGCAGCGCGGGCCCGGGGGTGCTGTTTTTT
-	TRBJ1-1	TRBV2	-	CASSEGGRVAEAFF	TGTGCCAGCAGTGAAGGTGGAAGGGTTGCTGAAGCTTTCTTT
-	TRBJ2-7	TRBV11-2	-	CASSPAGRGPTYEQYF	TGTGCCAGCAGCCCGGCCGGCCGAGGGCCTACCTACGAGCAGTACTTC
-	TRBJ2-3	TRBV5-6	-	CASSSEGVGSSTDTQYF	TGTGCCAGCAGCTCGGAGGGGGTCGGTAGTAGCACAGATACGCAGTATTTT
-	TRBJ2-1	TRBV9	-	CASSSGGAYNEQFF	TGTGCCAGCAGTTCTGGCGGGGCCTACAATGAGCAGTTCTTC
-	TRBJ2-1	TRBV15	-	CATSRDSPSSYNEQFF	TGTGCCACCAGCAGAGATTCCCCTAGCTCCTACAATGAGCAGTTCTTC
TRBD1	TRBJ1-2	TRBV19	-	CATQGQNSHGYTF	TGTGCCACCCAGGGACAGAATTCCCATGGCTACACCTTC
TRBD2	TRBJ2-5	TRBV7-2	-	CASSSGGGTGETQYF	TGTGCCAGCAGCTCCGGGGGGGGCACGGGAGAGACCCAGTACTTC
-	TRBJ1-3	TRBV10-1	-	CASREDTSGNTIYF	TGCGCCAGCAGGGAGGATACCTCTGGAAACACCATATATTTT
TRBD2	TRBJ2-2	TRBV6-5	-	CASSWGGGTGELFF	TGTGCCAGCAGTTGGGGGGGAGGAACCGGGGAGCTGTTTTTT
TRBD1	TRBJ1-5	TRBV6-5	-	CASSSGTGGKQPQHF	TGTGCCAGCAGTTCCGGGACAGGGGGGAAACAGCCCCAGCATTTT
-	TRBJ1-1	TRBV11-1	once	CASSFQTLGTTEAFF	TGTGCCAGCAGCTTCCAGACCCTTGGGACCACTGAAGCTTTCTTT
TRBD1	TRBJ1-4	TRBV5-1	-	CASSFQQGDEKLFF	TGCGCCAGCAGCTTCCAGCAGGGGGATGAAAAACTGTTTTTT
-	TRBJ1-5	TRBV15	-	CATSSGQTNQPQHF	TGTGCCACCAGCAGCGGACAGACCAATCAGCCCCAGCATTTT
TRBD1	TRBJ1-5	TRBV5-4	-	CASSLGQNQPQHF	TGTGCCAGCAGTTTGGGACAGAATCAGCCCCAGCATTTT
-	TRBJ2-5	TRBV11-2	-	CASSFWGEETQYF	TGTGCCAGCAGCTTTTGGGGGGAAGAGACCCAGTACTTC
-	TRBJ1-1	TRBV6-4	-	CASGQTMNTEAFF	TGTGCCAGCGGGCAGACCATGAACACTGAAGCTTTCTTT
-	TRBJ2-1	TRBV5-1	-	CASSRGTENEQFF	TGCGCCAGCAGCCGGGGGACGGAGAATGAGCAGTTCTTC
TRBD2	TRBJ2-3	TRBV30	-	CAWNQGLAGAVADTQYF	TGTGCCTGGAACCAGGGGCTAGCGGGAGCGGTAGCGGATACGCAGTATTTT
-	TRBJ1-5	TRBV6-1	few	CASSELQGGNQPQHF	TGTGCCAGCAGTGAGCTCCAGGGAGGGAATCAGCCCCAGCATTTT
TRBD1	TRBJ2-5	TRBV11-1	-	CASSLATSNRGLRETQYF	TGTGCCAGCAGCTTAGCTACCTCAAACAGGGGGCTGAGAGAGACCCAGTACTTC
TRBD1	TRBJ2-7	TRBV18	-	CASSPGAGGPYEQYF	TGTGCCAGCTCACCCGGGGCAGGGGGACCCTACGAGCAGTACTTC
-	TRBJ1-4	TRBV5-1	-	CASSPDGRGNEKLFF	TGCGCCAGCTCCCCGGATGGTAGGGGGAATGAAAAACTGTTTTTT
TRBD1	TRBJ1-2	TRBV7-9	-	CASSLGTGRGYTF	TGTGCCAGCAGCTTAGGGACAGGGCGCGGCTACACCTTC
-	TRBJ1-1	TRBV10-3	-	CAIRQDLNTEAFF	TGTGCCATCAGACAAGACCTGAACACTGAAGCTTTCTTT
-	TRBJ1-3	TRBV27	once	CASSPSSGTFTSGNTIYF	TGTGCCAGCAGTCCCTCCTCCGGGACATTTACCTCTGGAAACACCATATATTTT
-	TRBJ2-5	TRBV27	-	CASSLRGTQYF	TGTGCCAGCAGTTTAAGGGGGACCCAGTACTTC
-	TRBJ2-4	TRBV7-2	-	CASSLGPGGNIQYF	TGTGCCAGCAGCTTAGGTCCAGGTGGAAACATTCAGTACTTC
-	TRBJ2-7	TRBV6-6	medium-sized	CASTPGEAGTYEQYF	TGTGCCAGCACCCCAGGGGAAGCGGGAACCTACGAGCAGTACTTC
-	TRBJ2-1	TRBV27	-	CASRTARRSNEQFF	TGTGCCAGCAGAACAGCCAGAAGATCCAATGAGCAGTTCTTC
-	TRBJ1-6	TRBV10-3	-	CAISAAQGDFSSPLHF	TGTGCCATCAGCGCGGCACAGGGAGATTTTAGTTCACCCCTCCACTTT
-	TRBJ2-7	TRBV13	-	CASSSGRARGYEQYF	TGTGCCAGCAGCTCTGGTCGAGCCAGAGGCTACGAGCAGTACTTC
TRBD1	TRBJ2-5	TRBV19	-	CASSVGTAQETQYF	TGTGCCAGTAGTGTCGGGACAGCTCAAGAGACCCAGTACTTC
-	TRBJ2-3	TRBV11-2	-	CASSLITDTQYF	TGTGCCAGCAGCTTAATCACAGATACGCAGTATTTT
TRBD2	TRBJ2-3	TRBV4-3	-	CASSHRRGVGTQYF	TGCGCCAGCAGCCACAGACGGGGGGTCGGAACGCAGTATTTT
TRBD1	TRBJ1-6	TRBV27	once	CASSSREGAVSPLHF	TGTGCCAGCAGTAGCCGGGAGGGGGCTGTTTCACCCCTCCACTTT
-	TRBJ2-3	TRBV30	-	CAWRGRGTDTQYF	TGTGCCTGGAGAGGCAGGGGCACAGATACGCAGTATTTT
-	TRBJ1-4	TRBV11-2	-	CASSSGEKLFF	TGTGCCAGCAGCTCGGGTGAAAAACTGTTTTTT
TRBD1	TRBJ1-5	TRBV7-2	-	CASSLRTGERVSNQPQHF	TGTGCCAGCAGCCTACGGACAGGGGAAAGGGTTAGCAATCAGCCCCAGCATTTT
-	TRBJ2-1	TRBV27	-	CASSQGGHNEQFF	TGTGCCAGCAGTCAAGGGGGACACAATGAGCAGTTCTTC
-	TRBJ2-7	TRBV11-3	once	CASSGYAGRETSPLSEQYF	TGTGCCAGCAGCGGGTATGCTGGCAGGGAAACGAGTCCCCTTTCCGAGCAGTACTTC
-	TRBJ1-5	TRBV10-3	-	CAISQGVDQPQHF	TGTGCCATCAGTCAGGGCGTAGATCAGCCCCAGCATTTT
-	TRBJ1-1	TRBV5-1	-	CASSLPGVQGNTEAFF	TGCGCCAGCAGCTTACCAGGGGTACAGGGGAACACTGAAGCTTTCTTT
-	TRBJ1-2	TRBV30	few	CAWSVSAGYTF	TGTGCCTGGAGTGTTTCGGCTGGCTACACCTTC